This T cell receptor (beta chain) emerged from a study of OX40 agonist ivuxolimab in advanced cancers. Study-level information: Those enrolled were 70% to 85% male, with a mean age of 60 years and ages from 23 to 79. Findings of the study overall: In CD8+ T cells, expanded clones were on average more numerous than in CD4+.

About this clone: Its matching antigen is unknown.

Data came from immunoSEQ multiplex PCR; TCRdb stores just in-frame clones and leaves some out. The sample holds some 79,000 clones, approximately 90% seen once. The germline gives CDR1 SGHNT, CDR2 YENEEA. The ends lost 4 bases at V and 7 bases at J; junction bases unmatched: 7. CDR3 length: 14 amino acids. Systemic immunosuppression or autoimmune disease history was grounds to exclude patients. Blood draws occurred at baseline, cycle 4 day 1, and cycle 7 day 1. This rearrangement joins TRBV11-3 to TRBJ2-7; TRBD2 matches at 10 bases. The source is an adult with an advanced solid tumor such as melanoma, head and neck, liver or kidney cancer. The sequenced sample was CD4+ or CD8+ T cells sorted from blood, obtained in a trial of the OX40 agonist ivuxolimab. The CDR3 region has the DNA TGTGCCAGCAGCTCGCTAGCGGGAGAGGGGGAGCAGTACTTC. Its translation: CASSSLAGEGEQYF.